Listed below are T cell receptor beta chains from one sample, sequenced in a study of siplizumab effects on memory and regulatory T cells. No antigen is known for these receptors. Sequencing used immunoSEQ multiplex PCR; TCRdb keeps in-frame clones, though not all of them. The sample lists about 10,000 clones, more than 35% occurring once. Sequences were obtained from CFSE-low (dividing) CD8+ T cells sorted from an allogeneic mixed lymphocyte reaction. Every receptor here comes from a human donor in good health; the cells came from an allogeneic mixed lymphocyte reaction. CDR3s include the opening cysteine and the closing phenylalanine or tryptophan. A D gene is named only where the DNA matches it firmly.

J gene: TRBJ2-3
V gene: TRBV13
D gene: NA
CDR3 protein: CASSAYNTDTQYF

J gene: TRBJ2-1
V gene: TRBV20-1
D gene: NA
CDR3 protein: CSARGRNEQFF

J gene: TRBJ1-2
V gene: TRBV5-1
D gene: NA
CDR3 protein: CASSLAQPWDGYTF

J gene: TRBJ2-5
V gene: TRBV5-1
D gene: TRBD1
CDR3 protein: CASSSTQGAQETQYF

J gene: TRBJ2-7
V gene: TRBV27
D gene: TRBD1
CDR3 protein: CASSWGTGSSYEQYF

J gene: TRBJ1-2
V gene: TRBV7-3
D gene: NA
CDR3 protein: CASSLRPEANYGYTF

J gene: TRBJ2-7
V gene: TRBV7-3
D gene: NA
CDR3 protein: CASSFYRATEQYF

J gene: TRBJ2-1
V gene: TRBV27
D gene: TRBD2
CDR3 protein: CASRAILAGGNEQFF

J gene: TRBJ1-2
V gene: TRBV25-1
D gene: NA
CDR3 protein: CASSALPTYHGYTF

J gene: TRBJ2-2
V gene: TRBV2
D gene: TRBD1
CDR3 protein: CASSDTGGHGELFF

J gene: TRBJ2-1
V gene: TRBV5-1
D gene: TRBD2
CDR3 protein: CASSETAGGSYNEQFF

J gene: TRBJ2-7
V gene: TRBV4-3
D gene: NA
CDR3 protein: CASSQERDVNYEQYF

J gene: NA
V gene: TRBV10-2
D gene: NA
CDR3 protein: CASQGDLTYEQYF

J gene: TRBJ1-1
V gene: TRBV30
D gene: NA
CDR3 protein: CAWSVGGPYEAFF

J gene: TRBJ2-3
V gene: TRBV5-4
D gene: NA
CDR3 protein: CASSFDTTDTQYF

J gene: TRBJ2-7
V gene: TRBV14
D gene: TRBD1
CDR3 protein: CASSQTGYHEQYF

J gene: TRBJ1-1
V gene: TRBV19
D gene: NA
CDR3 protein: CASSISSLNTEAFF

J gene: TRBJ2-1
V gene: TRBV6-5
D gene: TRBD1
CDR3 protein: CASSYDRGFNEQFF

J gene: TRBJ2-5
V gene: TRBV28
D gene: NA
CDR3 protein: CASSLRGAQETQYF

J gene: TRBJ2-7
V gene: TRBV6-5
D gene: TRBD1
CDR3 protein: CASSYGTGAYEQYF

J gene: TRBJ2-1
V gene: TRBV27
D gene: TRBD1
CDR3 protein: CASSPIGTGRFGQFF

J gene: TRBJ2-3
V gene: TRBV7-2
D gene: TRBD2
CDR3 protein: CASSLTSGGGDTQYF

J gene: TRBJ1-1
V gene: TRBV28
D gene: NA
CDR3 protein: CASTWDGTNTEAFF

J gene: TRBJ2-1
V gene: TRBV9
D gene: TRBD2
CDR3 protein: CASSVDGGGAGEQFF

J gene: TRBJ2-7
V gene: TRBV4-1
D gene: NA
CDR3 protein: CASSPDLLEQYF

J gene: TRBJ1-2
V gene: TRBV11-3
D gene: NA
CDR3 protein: CASSFQGSHLYGYTF

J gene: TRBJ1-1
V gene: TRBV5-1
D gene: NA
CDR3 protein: CASSLEGAGAFF

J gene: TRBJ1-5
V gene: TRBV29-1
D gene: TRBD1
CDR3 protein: CSVTTGTEIQPQHF

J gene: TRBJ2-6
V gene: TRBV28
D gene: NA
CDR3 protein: CASSLFDTGLVLTF

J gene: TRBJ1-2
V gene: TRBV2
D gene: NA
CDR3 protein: CASSEGPKDGYTF

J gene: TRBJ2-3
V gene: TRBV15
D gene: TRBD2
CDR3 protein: CATSRDRAGGEDTQYF

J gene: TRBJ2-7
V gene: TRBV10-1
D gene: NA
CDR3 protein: CASSELGNEQYF

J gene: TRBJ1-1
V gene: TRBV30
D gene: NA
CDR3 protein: CAWSDDSHTEAFF

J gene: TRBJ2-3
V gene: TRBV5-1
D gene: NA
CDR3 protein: CASSQPGQDTQYF

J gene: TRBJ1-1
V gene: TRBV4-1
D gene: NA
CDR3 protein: CASSQDKQGNTEAFF

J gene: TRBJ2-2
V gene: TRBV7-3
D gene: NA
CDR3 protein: CASSLVVASTGELFF

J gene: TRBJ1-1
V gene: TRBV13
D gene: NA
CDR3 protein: CASSFTRGGFEVNTEAFF

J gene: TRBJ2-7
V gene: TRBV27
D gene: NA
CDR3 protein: CASSLNGAYEQYF

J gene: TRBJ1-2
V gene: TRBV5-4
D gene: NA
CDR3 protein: CASSLARVSYGYTF

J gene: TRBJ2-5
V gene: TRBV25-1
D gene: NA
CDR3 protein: CASSTPGLRSAAQYF

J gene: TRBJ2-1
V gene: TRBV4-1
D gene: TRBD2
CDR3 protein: CASGGLADSNEQFF

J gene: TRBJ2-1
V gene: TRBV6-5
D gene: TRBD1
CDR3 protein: CASSYGQGVNEQFF

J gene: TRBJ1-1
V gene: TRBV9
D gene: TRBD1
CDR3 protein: CASSALDRVATEAFF

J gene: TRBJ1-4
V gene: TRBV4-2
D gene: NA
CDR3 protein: CASSQVSPGEATSEKLFF

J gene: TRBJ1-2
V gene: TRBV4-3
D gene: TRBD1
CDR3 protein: CASSQDGRGPYGYTF

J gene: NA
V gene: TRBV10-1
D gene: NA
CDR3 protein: CASSDSPGSEQYF

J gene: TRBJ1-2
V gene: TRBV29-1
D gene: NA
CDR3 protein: CSVDPLAVFGAVGDGYTF